A single sample is the source of the 22 T cell receptor beta chains below, sequenced in a study of CD8 T cells in Susac syndrome. When the RNA was reverse transcribed, random hexamers were used with an input of roughly 0.45 to 1 ug. TCRdb analysed the immunoSEQ multiplex PCR reads with MiXCR anew, one entry per CDR3 protein. The table lists 150,000 to 200,000 distinct CDR3 sequences, approximately 95% of them singletons. The sample consisted of CD4+ T cells from PBMCs. Receptors were obtained from a human donor with multiple sclerosis.

The J gene is TRBJ2-2, the V gene TRBV6-5, with TRBD2 matching 9 bases. V shed 0 bases and J 2 bases; nucleotides not matched to a gene: 4. Germline V lookup: CDR1 MNHEY, CDR2 SVGAGI. The CDR3 has 17 residues. This CDR3 is CASSYSRGLANTGELFF. The CDR3 DNA reads TGTGCCAGCAGTTACTCAAGGGGACTAGCCAACACCGGGGAGCTGTTTTTT.

The V and J genes are TRBV20-1 and TRBJ1-2; 9 nucleotides match TRBD1. Germline values: CDR1 DFQATT, CDR2 SNEGSKA (reference sequence). The CDR3 consists of 14 residues. The ends lost 1 base at V and 3 bases at J; junction bases unmatched: 3. The CDR3 spells CSARGRQGDYGYTF. CDR3 DNA sequence: TGCAGTGCTAGAGGCCGACAGGGGGACTATGGCTACACCTTC.

This chain joins TRBV7-2 and TRBJ1-2, with D maybe TRBD1 (5 bases). CDR3 length: 14 residues. The germline V gene encodes CDR1 SGHTA and CDR2 FQGNSA. V was clipped by 4 bases and J by 7 bases, with 16 bases between them. The DNA of the CDR3 is TGTGCCAGCAGCTCGACCGCGGGGCAGAGTGGCTACACCTTC. Translating gives CASSSTAGQSGYTF.

The CDR3 DNA is TGTGCCAGCAGTTTCAGTCGACGGTACAATGAGCAGTTCTTC. It translates to CASSFSRRYNEQFF. The V call is TRBV12-3 or TRBV12-4, the J call TRBJ2-1, with no clear D. The CDR3 is 14 residues long. Deletions cut 3 bases from V and 4 bases from J, with 10 bases between.

The J gene is TRBJ2-7, the V gene TRBV30; 7 nucleotides line up with TRBD2. Germline CDR1 and CDR2: GTSNPN and SVGIG (reference sequence). The CDR3 sequence is 12 residues long. After removal of 2 bases from V and 5 bases from J, the junction contained 3 bases not matched to a gene. The CDR3 sequence is CAWSRAGHEQYF. The CDR3 coding sequence is TGTGCCTGGAGTCGAGCGGGACACGAGCAGTACTTC. Variable domain in full (rest from reference TRBV30 and TRBJ2-7): SQTIHQWPATLVQPVGSPLSLECTVEGTSNPNLYWYRQAAGRGLQLLFYSVGIGQISSEVPQNLSASRPQDRQFILSSKKLLLSDSGFYLCAWSRAGHEQYFGPGTRLTVT.

The V and J genes are TRBV18 and TRBJ2-7; possibly TRBD1 for D (5 bases). The germline CDR1 and CDR2 sequences are KGHSH and LQKENI. The CDR3 extends over 13 amino acids. V was clipped by 6 bases and J by 3 bases, with 12 bases between them. CDR3 in DNA: TGTGCCAGCTCCCTAAAGGGGTTCTACGAGCAGTACTTC. It specifies CASSLKGFYEQYF.

This chain joins TRBV12-3 or TRBV12-4 and TRBJ2-3, with D possibly being TRBD1 (5 bases). The CDR3 loop spans 15 amino acids. The V and J ends lost 2 bases and 6 bases respectively, with 15 bases between them. CDR3 sequence (DNA): TGTGCCAGCAGTTTAAGGCAGGGAATCGCGGATACGCAGTATTTT. Translated: CASSLRQGIADTQYF.

The chain recombines TRBV28 with TRBJ2-7, with TRBD2 matching 8 bases. Germline V lookup: CDR1 MDHEN, CDR2 SYDVKM. The CDR3 covers 15 residues. Trimming took 1 base from V and 4 from J; bases not matched to a gene: 6. The CDR3 here is CASSLLSGGLYEQYF. The CDR3 DNA sequence: TGTGCCAGCAGTTTATTATCGGGAGGGCTTTACGAGCAGTACTTC.

The rearrangement uses TRBV20-1 and TRBJ2-3, with D tentatively TRBD1 or TRBD2 (5 bases each). The CDR3 sequence is 14 residues long. V lost 4 bases and J 0 bases, leaving 11 bases between the germline ends. Looked up from germline, CDR1 is DFQATT and CDR2 is SNEGSKA (reference sequence). The DNA of the CDR3 is TGCAGTGCTACGGGACGGTATAGCACAGATACGCAGTATTTT. Encoded protein: CSATGRYSTDTQYF.

The V call is TRBV10-3, the J call TRBJ1-1, with D unresolved. The CDR3 spans 12 residues. CDR1 ENHRY and CDR2 SYGVKD come from the germline V gene. Trimming shortened V by 6 bases and J by 6 bases, and 11 bases separated the two germline ends. The CDR3 protein is CAIRGLTPEAFF. In nucleotides, the CDR3 is TGTGCCATCAGGGGTCTTACCCCTGAAGCTTTCTTT.

The chain combines TRBV19 with TRBJ2-5; D remains ambiguous. Per germline, CDR1 LNHDA and CDR2 SQIVND (reference sequence). The CDR3 is made up of 14 amino acids. V was clipped by 5 bases and J by 2 bases, with 12 bases between them. The CDR3 sequence is CASSPGRVQETQYF. As DNA, the CDR3 is TGTGCCAGTAGTCCCGGACGGGTACAAGAGACCCAGTACTTC.

A single count supports this clonotype. J is TRBJ1-5 and V is TRBV12-3 or TRBV12-4; D is uncertain. This CDR3 comprises 13 residues. The ends were cut back, 3 bases at V and 7 bases at J, with 10 bases in the middle. This CDR3 is CASSFQEFQPQHF. CDR3 in DNA: TGTGCCAGCAGTTTTCAGGAGTTCCAGCCCCAGCATTTT.

The chain has TRBV11-2 and TRBJ2-1; 10 bases match TRBD2. V was pared by 2 bases and J by 2 bases, with 6 bases of the junction left unmatched. Germline V gives CDR1 SGHAT, CDR2 FQNNGV. The CDR3 consists of 17 residues. The DNA of the CDR3 is TGTGCCAGCAGCTTAAAGGCGGGGACTAGCGCCTACAATGAGCAGTTCTTC. Protein sequence: CASSLKAGTSAYNEQFF. Full variable domain (rest looked up from reference TRBV11-2 and TRBJ2-1): EAGVAQSPRYKIIEKRQSVAFWCNPISGHATLYWYQQILGQGPKLLIQFQNNGVVDDSQLPKDRFSAERLKGVDSTLKIQPAKLEDSAVYLCASSLKAGTSAYNEQFFGPGTRLTVL.

This chain connects TRBV27 to TRBJ2-1; either TRBD1 or TRBD2 may supply D (5 bases each). Per germline, CDR1 MNHEY and CDR2 SMNVEV (reference sequence). Trimming cost V 7 bases and J 0 bases, with 13 bases left between them. This CDR3 has 15 amino acids. DNA of the CDR3: TGTGCCAGCATCCCGGGGCACCCCTCCTACAATGAGCAGTTCTTC. Protein product: CASIPGHPSYNEQFF.

This sequence joins TRBV24-1 and TRBJ2-3, with D hard to call. CDR3 length: 13 amino acids. The germline CDR1 and CDR2 sequences are KGHDR and SFDVKD. Trimming cost V 7 bases and J 0 bases, with 7 bases left between them. CDR3 region: CATSDTSTDTQYF. Here the CDR3 DNA reads TGTGCCACCAGCGACACAAGCACAGATACGCAGTATTTT.

This rearrangement joins TRBV19 to TRBJ2-6; 7 bases match TRBD1. This CDR3 spans 16 amino acids. Germline trimming cut 5 bases from V and 0 bases from J; bases unmatched to any gene: 4. Germline-derived CDR1 and CDR2 are LNHDA and SQIVND (reference sequence). The CDR3 here is CASSDRARSGANVLTF. DNA of the CDR3: TGTGCCAGTAGTGACAGGGCGCGCTCTGGGGCCAACGTCCTGACTTTC.

This clonotype is a singleton in its sample. The CDR3 spells CAVRVQGAGELFF. The CDR3 DNA is TGTGCCGTACGCGTCCAGGGGGCCGGGGAGCTGTTTTTT. This chain links TRBV28 with TRBJ2-2, with 7 positions matching TRBD1. The junction had 9 bases not matched to a gene; V was cut back by 11 bases and J by 6 bases. Germline V gives CDR1 MDHEN, CDR2 SYDVKM. The CDR3 is 13 residues long.

CDR3 protein: CSETHSGRTNEQFF. The CDR3 nucleotides are TGCAGCGAGACTCATAGCGGGAGAACCAATGAGCAGTTCTTC. This rearrangement joins TRBV29-1 to TRBJ2-1; TRBD2 agrees at 9 bases. J was trimmed by 6 bases and V by 7 bases; bases with no gene match: 10. CDR1 and CDR2 from the germline V gene are SQVTM and ANQGSEA. The CDR3 is 14 amino acids.

The chain recombines TRBV24-1 with TRBJ2-1, with 12 bases identical to TRBD2. The CDR3 length is 13 residues. Germline values: CDR1 KGHDR, CDR2 SFDVKD. The ends lost 9 bases at V and 8 bases at J; junction bases unmatched: 4. The CDR3 spells CATGRLAGDEQFF. In nucleotides, the CDR3 is TGTGCCACCGGCCGACTAGCGGGGGATGAGCAGTTCTTC.

This clonotype was found once. The chain recombines TRBV5-1 with TRBJ2-5; a possible D gene is TRBD1 (5 bases). Trimming pared 4 bases from V and 5 bases from J, leaving 18 bases between. The CDR3 has 15 residues. From germline, CDR1 is SGHRS and CDR2 YFSETQ. In DNA, the CDR3 is TGCGCCAGCAGCCCCCAATCCAACAGGTTGGAGACCCAGTACTTC. Protein: CASSPQSNRLETQYF.

The CDR3 spells CSVGWGVDTEAFF. The CDR3 DNA follows: TGCAGCGTTGGATGGGGGGTAGACACTGAAGCTTTCTTT. The chain has TRBV29-1 and TRBJ1-1, with D possibly matching TRBD1 (5 bases). The length of the CDR3 is 13 residues. The ends were cut back, 4 bases at V and 3 bases at J, with 12 bases in the middle. Germline V gives CDR1 SQVTM, CDR2 ANQGSEA.

V and J are TRBV7-2 and TRBJ1-1; 7 nucleotides line up with TRBD1. Trimming removed 4 bases from V and 11 bases from J; junction bases left unmatched: 10. Looked up from germline, CDR1 is SGHTA and CDR2 is FQGNSA. The CDR3 totals 13 residues. The CDR3 protein is CASSYTPDRVAFF. CDR3 in DNA: TGTGCCAGCAGCTATACGCCTGACAGGGTGGCTTTCTTT.